This entry lists 20 T cell receptor beta chains sequenced from one sample in a study of T-cell memory formation after mild COVID-19. TCRdb reanalysed the 5' RACE reads using MiXCR and keeps one entry per CDR3 protein. The sample lists hundreds of thousands of distinct CDR3 sequences, just over 20% occurring once. Input material: PBMCs or a T cell subset sorted from them (not recorded which). The origin of the receptors is an adult woman who had mild COVID-19 (a few samples of this study predate the infection). Cell type and time point are not known.

This clonotype appeared many times. The chain links TRBV12-3 or TRBV12-4 to TRBJ2-7; no definite D call. The V gene lost 4 bases and the J gene lost 3 bases, with 7 bases spanning the gap. CDR3 length: 12 residues. CDR3 sequence (DNA): TGTGCCAGCAGTTCACGAGGCTACGAGCAGTACTTC. Translating gives CASSSRGYEQYF.

This rearrangement joins TRBV4-1 to TRBJ2-7; tentatively, D is TRBD1 (7 bases). This CDR3 is built from 16 residues. Trimming left V 4 bases short and J 0 bases short, with 16 bases between. The V gene's germline CDR1 is MGHRA and CDR2 YSYEKL. The DNA for the CDR3 is TGCGCCAGCAGCCCCCCAGGGGGGACTCTCTCCTACGAGCAGTACTTC. Protein product: CASSPPGGTLSYEQYF.

In its sample, this clonotype was seen a few times. The chain carries TRBV9 and TRBJ2-5; D may be TRBD1 or TRBD2 (5 bases each). Germline assignment: CDR1 SGDLS and CDR2 YYNGEE. The V end was cut by 0 bases, the J end by 9 bases, with 12 bases between. There are 13 residues in the CDR3. CDR3 DNA sequence: TGTGCCAGCAGCGTAGAATTTCGAGGGGCCCAGTACTTC. As protein: CASSVEFRGAQYF.

This rearrangement joins TRBV12-3 or TRBV12-4 to TRBJ1-4, with 9 bases identical to TRBD1. There are 14 residues in the CDR3. J gave up 8 bases and V 5 bases, and 6 bases lay outside the gene matches. This chain's CDR3 is CASSVGQGKEKLFF. CDR3 nucleotide sequence: TGTGCCAGCAGTGTCGGACAGGGGAAAGAAAAACTGTTTTTT.

A few counts support this clonotype. The V call is TRBV28, the J call TRBJ1-5, with 11 bases aligning to TRBD1. CDR1 and CDR2 (germline): MDHEN, SYDVKM. With V trimmed by 1 base and J by 5 bases, 13 bases remained unmatched. The CDR3 is 19 residues long. The CDR3 here is CASSLYTMRGQGVHQPQHF. The CDR3 DNA is TGTGCCAGCAGTTTATACACAATGAGGGGACAGGGGGTTCATCAGCCCCAGCATTTT.

The genes are TRBV4-1 and TRBJ2-3; maybe TRBD2 (7 bases). Germline V gene data show CDR1 as MGHRA and CDR2 as YSYEKL. There are 13 residues in the CDR3. Trimming removed 1 base from V and 10 bases from J, with 12 bases in between. In nucleotides, the CDR3 is TGCGCCAGCAGCCAAGTCGGGGGGCCCTCGCAGTATTTT. This sequence encodes CASSQVGGPSQYF.

The gene calls are TRBV2 and TRBJ2-4, with D possibly matching TRBD1 (6 bases). V was cut by 0 bases and J by 0 bases, with 12 bases left in between. The CDR3 length is 17 residues. Per the germline V gene, CDR1 is SNHLY and CDR2 is FYNNEI. This chain's CDR3 is CASSEARTDTAKNIQYF. The CDR3 DNA reads as TGTGCCAGCAGTGAAGCTAGGACAGATACAGCCAAAAACATTCAGTACTTC.

The chain has TRBV7-9 and TRBJ2-2; D remains unclear. Between the trimmed V and J ends, which lost 5 bases and 5 bases, there was a span of 12 bases. There are 14 residues in the CDR3. CDR1 SEHNR and CDR2 FQNEAQ come from the germline V gene (reference sequence). CDR3: CASSPRLRTGELFF. The CDR3 nucleotides read TGTGCCAGCAGCCCTCGTCTTAGGACCGGGGAGCTGTTTTTT.

The chain uses TRBV20-1 and TRBJ2-3; D is possibly TRBD2 (6 bases). Germline CDR1 DFQATT, CDR2 SNEGSKA (reference sequence). The V gene lost 3 bases and the J gene lost 5 bases, with 18 bases spanning the gap. The CDR3 sequence is 15 residues long. The CDR3 nucleotides are TGCAGTGCTAGTCCGCTAGCGAATACGTTAGATACGCAGTATTTT. Its translation is CSASPLANTLDTQYF.

The V gene is TRBV5-6, the J gene TRBJ1-5; D unclear. The V end lost 2 bases, the J end lost 0 bases, and 9 bases lay between the germline ends. The CDR3 spans 15 residues. Looked up from germline, CDR1 is SGHDT and CDR2 is YYEEEE. CDR3 sequence reads: CASSFGVSSNQPQHF. DNA for the CDR3: TGTGCCAGCAGCTTTGGGGTTTCTAGCAATCAGCCCCAGCATTTT. Full variable domain (rest looked up from reference TRBV5-6 and TRBJ1-5): DAGVTQSPTHLIKTRGQQVTLRCSPKSGHDTVSWYQQALGQGPQFIFQYYEEEERQRGNFPDRFSGHQFPNYSSELNVNALLLGDSALYLCASSFGVSSNQPQHFGDGTRLSIL.

This chain's CDR3 is CASSPDRGLAEAFF. DNA of the CDR3: TGTGCCAGCTCCCCTGACAGGGGGCTGGCTGAAGCTTTCTTT. This sequence joins TRBV18 and TRBJ1-1, with 10 bases matching TRBD1. CDR1 KGHSH and CDR2 LQKENI come from the germline V gene. CDR3 length: 14 amino acids. Trimming removed 6 bases from V and 6 bases from J; junction bases left unmatched: 7.

This clonotype was picked up a small number of times. This rearrangement joins TRBV5-1 to TRBJ2-5; D gene uncertain. V was pared by 4 bases and J by 5 bases, with 9 bases between. The CDR3 extends over 12 amino acids. CDR1 is SGHRS and CDR2 is YFSETQ in the germline V gene. CDR3 sequence (DNA): TGCGCCAGCAGCGTAGGAAGCGAGACCCAGTACTTC. Residues: CASSVGSETQYF.

The sample holds a few counts of this clonotype. The V gene is TRBV12-3 or TRBV12-4, the J gene TRBJ2-5; 8 bases agree with TRBD2. J was trimmed by 5 bases and V by 2 bases; bases with no gene match: 7. CDR3 size: 15 residues. CDR3 nucleotides: TGTGCCAGCAGTTTAAAGCGGGGGTGGGATGAGACCCAGTACTTC. Translating it yields CASSLKRGWDETQYF.

This clonotype was recorded only once. A much larger clonotype is one base distant, so this may be a read error. CDR3: CASSRTSGGRSYEQYF. DNA for the CDR3: TGTGCCAGCAGCCGGACATCAGGCGGGAGATCGTACGAGCAGTACTTC. V usage is TRBV3-1 and J usage is TRBJ2-7, with 7 bases aligning to TRBD2. V lost 4 bases to trimming and J lost 4 bases; unmatched junction nucleotides: 13. CDR1 and CDR2 (germline): LGHDT, YNNKEL (reference sequence). The CDR3 runs to 16 residues.

This clonotype has a handful of counts. The chain employs TRBV5-1 and TRBJ2-5, with TRBD1 as a possible D gene (6 bases). The CDR3 spans 15 residues. The V gene's germline CDR1 is SGHRS and CDR2 YFSETQ. Trimming shortened V by 4 bases and J by 4 bases, and 17 bases separated the two germline ends. The DNA for the CDR3 is TGCGCCAGCAGCCCTCACCCGGACAGACGAGAGACCCAGTACTTC. Translation: CASSPHPDRRETQYF.

The rearrangement uses TRBV20-1 and TRBJ2-3; D tentatively fits TRBD1 or TRBD2 (6 bases each). V gave up 5 bases and J gave up 0 bases, with 18 bases separating them. The CDR3 totals 16 residues. The germline gives CDR1 DFQATT, CDR2 SNEGSKA (reference sequence). The CDR3 loop is CSAAPGRGASTDTQYF. CDR3 nucleotides: TGCAGTGCTGCCCCTGGTAGGGGGGCTAGCACAGATACGCAGTATTTT.

The chain has TRBV7-7 and TRBJ2-7; D not resolved. CDR3 length: 13 residues. Trimming stripped 5 bases from V and 0 bases from J, with 8 bases between. CDR1 SSHAT and CDR2 FNYEAQ come from the germline V gene (reference sequence). The CDR3 reads CASSPEVSYEQYF. The CDR3 bases are TGTGCCAGCAGCCCCGAAGTCTCCTACGAGCAGTACTTC.

This clonotype occurred a few times. This sequence joins TRBV5-5 and TRBJ2-1, with D unresolved. This CDR3 spans 14 amino acids. Trimming removed 1 base from V and 7 bases from J, with 12 bases in between. Germline values: CDR1 SGHKS, CDR2 YYEKEE (reference sequence). CDR3: CASSLSSLGNEQFF. DNA of the CDR3: TGTGCCAGCAGCTTGTCGAGTTTGGGGAATGAGCAGTTCTTC.

This clonotype has more than one count but fewer than ten. CDR3 protein: CASSEQGQPQHF. CDR3 nucleotides: TGTGCCAGCAGTGAGCAGGGCCAGCCCCAGCATTTT. The V call is TRBV7-9, the J call TRBJ1-5; D is possibly TRBD1 (5 bases). This CDR3 is built from 12 residues. Germline V gives CDR1 SEHNR, CDR2 FQNEAQ (reference sequence). V lost 6 bases and J 7 bases, leaving 10 bases between the germline ends.

V and J are TRBV20-1 and TRBJ2-1; TRBD1 matches 9 bases. The V and J ends lost 3 bases and 7 bases, in that order; junction bases with no gene match: 7. The germline V gene encodes CDR1 DFQATT and CDR2 SNEGSKA (reference sequence). The CDR3 runs 14 residues. This chain's CDR3 is CSARALDRGNEQFF. CDR3 DNA: TGCAGTGCTAGGGCCTTGGACAGGGGAAATGAGCAGTTCTTC.